The source of this TCR beta chain is a study of CD8 T cells in ankylosing spondylitis. General study findings and limits: Ankylosing spondylitis blood appeared to carry a characteristic TCR beta motif of seven to nine highly homologous variants.

TCRdb redid the calling of the 5' RACE reads with MiXCR, one entry per CDR3 protein. The table includes 250,000 to 350,000 distinct CDR3 sequences, under 8.5% detected once. Germline CDR1 MDHEN, CDR2 SYDVKM. The CDR3 consists of 12 residues. Trimming removed 10 bases from V and 4 bases from J, with 14 bases in between. In this sample, this clonotype turned up a few times. Its antigen is still unknown. The rearrangement links TRBV28 to TRBJ2-7; D not certain. Material: blood, either unsorted or a sorted T cell fraction (not recorded which). The receptor's source is a male donor with ankylosing spondylitis. DNA of the CDR3: TGTGCCACCGCCCTTAGCTTTTACGAGCAGTACTTC. Its translation: CATALSFYEQYF.